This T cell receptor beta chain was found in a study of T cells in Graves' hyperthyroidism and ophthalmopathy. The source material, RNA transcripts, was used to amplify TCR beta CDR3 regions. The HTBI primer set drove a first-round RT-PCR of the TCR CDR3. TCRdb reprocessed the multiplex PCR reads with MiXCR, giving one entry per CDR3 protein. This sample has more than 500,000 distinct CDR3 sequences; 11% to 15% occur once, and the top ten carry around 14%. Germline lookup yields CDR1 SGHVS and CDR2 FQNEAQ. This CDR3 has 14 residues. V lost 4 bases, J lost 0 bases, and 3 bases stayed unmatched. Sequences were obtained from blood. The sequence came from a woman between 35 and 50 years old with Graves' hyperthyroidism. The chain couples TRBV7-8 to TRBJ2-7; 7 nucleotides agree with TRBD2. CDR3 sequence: CASSSLAISYEQYF. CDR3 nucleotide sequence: TGTGCCAGCAGCTCACTAGCGATCTCCTACGAGCAGTACTTC.